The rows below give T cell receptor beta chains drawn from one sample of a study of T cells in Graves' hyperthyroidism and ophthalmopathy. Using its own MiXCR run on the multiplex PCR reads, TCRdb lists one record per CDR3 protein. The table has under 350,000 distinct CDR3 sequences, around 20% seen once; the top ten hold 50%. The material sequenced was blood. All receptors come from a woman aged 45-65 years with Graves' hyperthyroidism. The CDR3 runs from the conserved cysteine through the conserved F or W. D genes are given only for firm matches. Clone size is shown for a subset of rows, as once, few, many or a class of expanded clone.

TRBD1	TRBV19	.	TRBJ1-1	CASSPPGQGANTEAFF	TGTGCCAGTAGTCCTCCGGGACAGGGGGCGAACACTGAAGCTTTCTTT
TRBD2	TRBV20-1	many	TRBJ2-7	CSAPDLAGGSSYEQYF	TGCAGTGCCCCGGACCTAGCGGGGGGGAGCTCCTACGAGCAGTACTTC
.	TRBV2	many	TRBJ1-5	CASSERRGGGNQPQHF	TGTGCCAGCAGTGAAAGGCGTGGCGGCGGCAATCAGCCCCAGCATTTT
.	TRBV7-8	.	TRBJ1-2	CASSLAGGVGYTF	TGTGCCAGCAGCTTAGCGGGGGGCGTTGGCTACACCTTC
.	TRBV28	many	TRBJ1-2	CASSTPPPGRSYGYTF	TGTGCCAGCAGTACACCGCCCCCGGGACGGAGTTATGGCTACACCTTC
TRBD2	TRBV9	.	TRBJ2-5	CASSVGRAQETQYF	TGTGCCAGCAGCGTCGGGAGGGCCCAAGAGACCCAGTACTTC
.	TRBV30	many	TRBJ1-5	CAWGTYSNQPQHF	TGTGCCTGGGGAACTTATAGCAATCAGCCCCAGCATTTT
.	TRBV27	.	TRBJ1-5	CASSRLGGNQPQHF	TGTGCCAGCAGTCGATTGGGTGGCAATCAGCCCCAGCATTTT
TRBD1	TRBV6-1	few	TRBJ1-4	CASSPLNRGTTNEKLFF	TGTGCCAGCAGTCCCCTCAACAGGGGTACAACTAATGAAAAACTGTTTTTT
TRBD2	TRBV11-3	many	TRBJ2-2	CASSARLAGKAGELFF	TGTGCCAGCAGCGCTCGACTAGCGGGAAAGGCCGGGGAGCTGTTTTTT
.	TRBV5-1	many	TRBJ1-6	CASSAEGFSPLHF	TGCGCCAGCAGCGCCGAGGGATTCTCACCCCTCCACTTT
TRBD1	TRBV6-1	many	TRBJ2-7	CASRAYTGTGGYEQYF	TGTGCCAGCAGAGCCTATACCGGGACAGGGGGTTACGAGCAGTACTTC
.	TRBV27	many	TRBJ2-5	CASTVTGSEGETQYF	TGTGCCAGCACCGTAACAGGGTCCGAGGGGGAGACCCAGTACTTC
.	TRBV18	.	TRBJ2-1	CASSPRSDEQFF	TGTGCCAGCTCACCAAGGAGCGATGAGCAGTTCTTC
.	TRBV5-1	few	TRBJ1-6	CASSAEDNSPLHF	TGCGCCAGCAGCGCGGAGGATAATTCACCCCTCCACTTT
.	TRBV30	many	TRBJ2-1	CAWSVLRDEQFF	TGTGCCTGGAGTGTACTGAGGGATGAGCAGTTCTTC
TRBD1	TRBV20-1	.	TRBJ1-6	CSASGLDRDPYNSPLHF	TGCAGTGCTAGTGGTCTTGACAGGGATCCCTATAATTCACCCCTCCACTTT
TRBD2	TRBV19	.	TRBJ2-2	CASTLGLAPTGELFF	TGTGCCAGTACCTTGGGACTAGCACCCACCGGGGAGCTGTTTTTT
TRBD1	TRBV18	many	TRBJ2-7	CASSPVGTVSHYEQYF	TGTGCCAGCTCACCCGTCGGGACAGTCTCACACTACGAGCAGTACTTC
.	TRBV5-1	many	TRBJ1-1	CASSPFPVAEAFF	TGCGCCAGCAGCCCCTTCCCTGTGGCTGAAGCTTTCTTT
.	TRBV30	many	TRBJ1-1	CAWSLGSSNTEAFF	TGTGCCTGGAGCCTAGGGTCCTCGAACACTGAAGCTTTCTTT
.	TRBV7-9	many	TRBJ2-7	CASSLEGNEQYF	TGTGCCAGCAGCTTAGAGGGAAACGAGCAGTACTTC
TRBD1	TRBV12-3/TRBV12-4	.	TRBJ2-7	CATSAGDRGPYEQYF	TGTGCCACCAGTGCGGGGGACAGGGGCCCCTACGAGCAGTACTTC
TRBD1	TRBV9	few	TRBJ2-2	CASSERGQGTGELFF	TGTGCCAGCAGCGAGAGAGGACAGGGCACCGGGGAGCTGTTTTTT
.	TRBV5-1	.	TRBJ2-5	CASNPPDGTQYF	TGCGCCAGCAATCCGCCGGACGGGACCCAGTACTTC
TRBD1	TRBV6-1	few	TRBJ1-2	CASSEAYRTGNPGYTF	TGTGCCAGCAGTGAAGCTTATCGGACAGGCAATCCCGGCTACACCTTC
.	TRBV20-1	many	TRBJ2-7	CSASGSVNYEQYF	TGCAGTGCTAGCGGGAGCGTCAACTACGAGCAGTACTTC
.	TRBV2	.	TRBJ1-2	CASSDAGGDGYTF	TGTGCCAGCAGTGACGCGGGGGGCGATGGCTACACCTTC
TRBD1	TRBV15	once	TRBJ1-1	CATKGDRGSTEAFF	TGTGCCACCAAGGGGGACAGGGGGAGCACTGAAGCTTTCTTT
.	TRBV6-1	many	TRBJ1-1	CASTLGSEAFF	TGTGCCAGCACTCTAGGATCTGAAGCTTTCTTT
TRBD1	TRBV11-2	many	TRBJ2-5	CASSLVTGGETQYF	TGTGCCAGCAGCTTAGTGACAGGGGGAGAGACCCAGTACTTC
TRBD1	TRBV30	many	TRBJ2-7	CALDQGQSSPYEQYF	TGTGCTCTGGACCAGGGACAGTCATCGCCCTACGAGCAGTACTTC
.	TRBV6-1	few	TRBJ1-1	CASSFQQNTEAFF	TGTGCCAGCAGTTTTCAGCAGAACACTGAAGCTTTCTTT
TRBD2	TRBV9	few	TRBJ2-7	CASSVDPGGPYEQYF	TGTGCCAGCAGCGTAGATCCGGGGGGACCCTACGAGCAGTACTTC
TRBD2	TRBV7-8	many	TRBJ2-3	CASSSLSGGTSTDTQYF	TGTGCCAGCAGCTCCCTCAGCGGGGGTACTTCCACAGATACGCAGTATTTT
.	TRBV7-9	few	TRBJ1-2	CASSLAREGARYTF	TGTGCCAGCAGCTTAGCGAGGGAGGGCGCTCGCTACACCTTC